The 27 T cell receptor beta chains presented below share a single source sample, sequenced in a study of OX40 agonist ivuxolimab in advanced cancers. Clones were read by immunoSEQ multiplex PCR, and TCRdb kept only the in-frame ones, dropping some. The data contain about 59,000 clones, 82% of them singletons. Specimen: CD4+ or CD8+ T cells sorted from blood, collected in a trial of the OX40 agonist ivuxolimab. These TCRs come from an adult with an advanced solid tumor such as melanoma, head and neck, liver or kidney cancer.

The rearrangement links TRBV6-5 to TRBJ2-3; tentatively, D is TRBD1 (6 bases). V was trimmed by 7 bases and J by 3 bases, leaving 11 bases between them. The CDR3 is 13 residues long. Germline CDR1 reads MNHEY; CDR2 reads SVGAGI. This CDR3 reads CASNVDRTDTQYF. DNA for the CDR3: TGTGCCAGCAATGTCGACAGGACAGATACGCAGTATTTT.

As concerns this clone: Other nucleotide sequences in the sample specify the same CDR3. The chain is built from TRBV6-1 and TRBJ1-1; TRBD1 is a possible D gene (5 bases). Trimming cost V 7 bases and J 5 bases, with 14 bases left between them. CDR3 size: 13 residues. The germline V gene encodes CDR1 MNHNS and CDR2 SASEGT. CDR3 sequence reads: CASTGRQQTEAFF. CDR3 coding DNA: TGTGCCAGCACCGGAAGACAGCAAACTGAAGCTTTCTTT.

J is TRBJ2-4 and V is TRBV14; D call uncertain. CDR3 length: 13 residues. Germline CDR1 SGHDN, CDR2 FVKESK. V was shortened by 1 base and J by 8 bases, with 9 bases between the two germline ends. DNA for the CDR3: TGTGCCAGCAGCCAAGGGCTTGGAGACATTCAGTACTTC. Translating gives CASSQGLGDIQYF.

This clone showed up many times. The V gene is TRBV11-2, the J gene TRBJ1-4; 9 bases agree with TRBD1. CDR1 and CDR2 from the germline V gene are SGHAT and FQNNGV. CDR3 length: 14 residues. The trim removed 4 bases at V and 8 bases at J, leaving 5 bases unmatched. CDR3 protein: CASSSIGQGEKLFF. The DNA for the CDR3 is TGTGCCAGCAGCTCCATCGGACAGGGGGAAAAACTGTTTTTT.

This clone turned up a few times. The J gene is TRBJ2-7, the V gene TRBV5-6; 8 bases are a match to TRBD2. The V segment lost 0 bases and the J segment 6 bases; nucleotides outside the gene matches: 8. CDR1 is SGHDT, CDR2 YYEEEE, per germline. The CDR3 contains 15 residues. In DNA, the CDR3 is TGTGCCAGCAGCTTGGCAGCGGGAGAGGCGGGCGAGCAGTACTTC. It encodes CASSLAAGEAGEQYF.

This clone was detected only a few times. The chain uses TRBV20-1 and TRBJ2-2; D unclear. Germline V gene sequence: CDR1 DFQATT, CDR2 SNEGSKA (reference sequence). The CDR3 length is 11 residues. V shed 8 bases and J shed 3 bases, with 7 bases lying between them. The CDR3 DNA follows: TGCAGTTTCCAGCACACCGGGGAGCTGTTTTTT. Amino acids: CSFQHTGELFF.

V is TRBV5-1 and J is TRBJ2-3; D ambiguous. The germline CDR1 and CDR2 sequences are SGHRS and YFSETQ. V was cut by 3 bases and J by 1 base, with 12 bases left in between. The CDR3 covers 15 residues. CDR3 loop: CASSSASARTDTQYF. CDR3 sequence (DNA): TGCGCCAGCAGCTCCGCCAGCGCTCGCACAGATACGCAGTATTTT.

Only one count was recorded for this clone. The CDR3 DNA reads TGTGCCACTCCGGCGGGCCAGGGCCACACCTTC. Its protein is CATPAGQGHTF. J is TRBJ1-2 and V is TRBV19, with D possibly TRBD1 on 5 matching bases. The V gene lost 10 bases and the J gene lost 12 bases, with 18 bases spanning the gap. From germline, CDR1 is LNHDA and CDR2 SQIVND (reference sequence). This CDR3 is built from 11 residues. Full variable domain (remainder filled in from reference TRBV19 and TRBJ1-2): DGGITQSPKYLFRKEGQNVTLSCEQNLNHDAMYWYRQDPGQGLRLIYYSQIVNDFQKGDIAEGYSVSREKKESFPLTVTSAQKNPTAFYLCATPAGQGHTFGSGTRLTVV.

The chain links TRBV6-5 to TRBJ1-1; 10 nucleotides agree with TRBD1. CDR3 length equals 15 residues. V dropped 6 bases and J dropped 0; count of bases not matched to a gene: 4. The V gene's germline CDR1 is MNHEY and CDR2 SVGAGI. The CDR3 nucleotides read TGTGCCAGCAGCCGACAGGGGGCCATGAACACTGAAGCTTTCTTT. It translates to CASSRQGAMNTEAFF.

The sample holds a few counts of this clone. The chain couples TRBV10-3 to TRBJ1-5, with 8 bases identical to TRBD1. Trimming cost V 6 bases and J 6 bases; bases outside gene matches: 7. Germline V gives CDR1 ENHRY, CDR2 SYGVKD. The CDR3 totals 14 residues. Here the CDR3 reads CAISDDRGFQPQHF. CDR3 coding DNA: TGTGCCATCAGCGATGACAGGGGTTTTCAGCCCCAGCATTTT.

This rearrangement joins TRBV5-1 to TRBJ2-5; TRBD2 is a possible D gene (5 bases). V lost 4 bases and J 2 bases, leaving 6 bases between the germline ends. Germline V lookup: CDR1 SGHRS, CDR2 YFSETQ. The CDR3 loop spans 12 amino acids. The CDR3 here is CASSEGQETQYF. CDR3 sequence (DNA): TGCGCCAGCAGCGAGGGACAAGAGACCCAGTACTTC.

The chain combines TRBV7-8 with TRBJ1-5; D is ambiguous. V lost 4 bases to trimming and J lost 9 bases, with 10 bases between them. Germline values: CDR1 SGHVS, CDR2 FQNEAQ. There are 12 residues in the CDR3. The CDR3 spells CASSSRTGPQHF. The CDR3 DNA reads as TGTGCCAGCAGCTCTCGGACGGGGCCCCAGCATTTT.

Only one count was recorded for this clone. This chain joins TRBV10-3 and TRBJ1-4; weak D call: TRBD1 (5 bases). V was shortened by 6 bases and J by 4 bases, with 9 bases between the two germline ends. The germline V gene has CDR1 ENHRY and CDR2 SYGVKD. This CDR3 spans 13 amino acids. The CDR3 DNA reads TGTGCCATCAGGACAGCTGATAATGAAAAACTGTTTTTT. This translates into CAIRTADNEKLFF.

This clone was counted between two and nine times. This chain links TRBV19 with TRBJ1-2; TRBD1 matches at 7 bases. The germline V gene encodes CDR1 LNHDA and CDR2 SQIVND (reference sequence). This CDR3 comprises 15 residues. V dropped 4 bases and J dropped 5; count of bases not matched to a gene: 10. CDR3 protein: CASSTLGQARYGYTF. The CDR3 DNA reads TGTGCCAGTAGTACCCTCGGACAGGCCCGATATGGCTACACCTTC. Complete variable domain (other parts from reference TRBV19 and TRBJ1-2): DGGITQSPKYLFRKEGQNVTLSCEQNLNHDAMYWYRQDPGQGLRLIYYSQIVNDFQKGDIAEGYSVSREKKESFPLTVTSAQKNPTAFYLCASSTLGQARYGYTFGSGTRLTVV.

The chain carries TRBV5-1 and TRBJ2-6, with 9 nucleotides matching TRBD1. Germline CDR1 reads SGHRS; CDR2 reads YFSETQ. The CDR3 extends over 17 amino acids. J lost 3 bases, V lost 3 bases, and 7 bases had no gene match. CDR3 sequence (DNA): TGCGCCAGCAGCTCAACAGGGGGCGCGGATGGGGCCAACGTCCTGACTTTC. It yields the protein CASSSTGGADGANVLTF.

The rearrangement links TRBV2 to TRBJ2-1, with TRBD2 matching over 8 bases. With V trimmed by 6 bases and J by 15 bases, 7 bases remained unmatched. The CDR3 extends over 11 amino acids. CDR1 and CDR2 (germline): SNHLY, FYNNEI. CDR3: CASSISGVVFF. The CDR3 DNA is TGTGCCAGCAGCATTAGCGGGGTGGTGTTCTTC.

This sequence joins TRBV5-1 and TRBJ2-1, with TRBD2 matching over 8 bases. V lost 0 bases to trimming and J lost 6 bases; unmatched junction nucleotides: 5. This CDR3 has 15 amino acids. Germline V gives CDR1 SGHRS, CDR2 YFSETQ. The CDR3 bases are TGCGCCAGCAGCTTGGCCAGCGGGAGTCTCAATGAGCAGTTCTTC. This gives the protein CASSLASGSLNEQFF.

The V call is TRBV7-7, the J call TRBJ2-1, with 9 bases aligning to TRBD2. Germline values: CDR1 SSHAT, CDR2 FNYEAQ (reference sequence). This CDR3 is built from 15 residues. V shed 5 bases and J 6 bases; nucleotides not matched to a gene: 8. CDR3 nucleotide sequence: TGTGCCAGCAGCCAGGGGCGGGAGGGCCGCAATGAGCAGTTCTTC. It yields the protein CASSQGREGRNEQFF. The variable domain in full, completed from reference TRBV7-7 and TRBJ2-1, reads GAGVSQSPRYKVTKRGQDVTLRCDPISSHATLYWYQQALGQGPEFLTYFNYEAQPDKSGLPSDRFSAERPEGSISTLTIQRTEQRDSAMYRCASSQGREGRNEQFFGPGTRLTVL.

This chain links TRBV30 with TRBJ1-1; D unclear. The CDR3 runs 13 residues. V lost 8 bases and J lost 5, with 18 bases in between. Germline CDR1 reads GTSNPN; CDR2 reads SVGIG (reference sequence). Here the CDR3 DNA reads TGTGCCGGGGAGGGCATAGAAGAAACTGAAGCTTTCTTT. Residues: CAGEGIEETEAFF.

The chain joins TRBV9 to TRBJ1-6; D is uncertain. This CDR3 comprises 13 residues. V was pared by 1 base and J by 5 bases, with 4 bases between. In germline, CDR1 is SGDLS, CDR2 YYNGEE. This chain's CDR3 is CASSVSDNSPLHF. CDR3 nucleotide sequence: TGTGCCAGCAGCGTAAGTGATAATTCACCCCTCCACTTT.

This rearrangement joins TRBV2 to TRBJ2-1, with TRBD2 as a possible D gene (5 bases). The ends were cut back, 3 bases at V and 0 bases at J, with 9 bases in the middle. Looked up from germline, CDR1 is SNHLY and CDR2 is FYNNEI. The CDR3 totals 15 residues. The CDR3 is CASSDAGSSYNEQFF. CDR3 nucleotide sequence: TGTGCCAGCAGTGATGCGGGCAGCTCCTACAATGAGCAGTTCTTC.

The chain uses TRBV5-1 and TRBJ2-1; D possibly uses TRBD1 or TRBD2 (5 bases each). V dropped 3 bases and J dropped 5 bases, with 15 bases sitting between them. The CDR3 totals 15 residues. Per germline, CDR1 SGHRS and CDR2 YFSETQ. As DNA, the CDR3 is TGCGCCAGCAGCTGGTCCGGGACCGCCAACAATGAGCAGTTCTTC. Translated: CASSWSGTANNEQFF.

This chain uses TRBV5-1 with TRBJ2-7, with 7 bases matching TRBD1. After removal of 2 bases from V and 6 bases from J, the junction contained 8 bases not matched to a gene. Germline V gives CDR1 SGHRS, CDR2 YFSETQ. The CDR3 runs to 14 residues. The CDR3 coding sequence is TGCGCCAGCAGCTTTTCACAGGGGCTCTCCGAGCAGTACTTC. Its protein is CASSFSQGLSEQYF.

This chain links TRBV5-1 with TRBJ2-1; D gene uncertain. The germline CDR1 and CDR2 sequences are SGHRS and YFSETQ. V lost 4 bases to trimming and J lost 0 bases, with 8 bases between them. The CDR3 is made up of 14 amino acids. The CDR3 DNA reads TGCGCCAGCAGCGGTGGTGGCTCCTACAATGAGCAGTTCTTC. Translation gives CASSGGGSYNEQFF.

The chain uses TRBV5-1 and TRBJ2-2; TRBD1 is a possible D gene (6 bases). Trimming took off 1 base at V and 3 bases at J, with 10 bases between the two ends. The CDR3 totals 15 residues. In germline, CDR1 is SGHRS, CDR2 YFSETQ. The DNA for the CDR3 is TGCGCCAGCAGCTTGACAGGGTTCGACACCGGGGAGCTGTTTTTT. Protein: CASSLTGFDTGELFF. Together with reference TRBV5-1 and TRBJ2-2, the CDR3 gives the full variable domain: KAGVTQTPRYLIKTRGQQVTLSCSPISGHRSVSWYQQTPGQGLQFLFEYFSETQRNKGNFPGRFSGRQFSNSRSEMNVSTLELGDSALYLCASSLTGFDTGELFFGEGSRLTVL.

The V and J genes are TRBV11-3 and TRBJ1-1; no reliable D call. Germline V gene sequence: CDR1 SGHNT, CDR2 YENEEA. The CDR3 is 14 residues long. With 3 bases removed from V and 1 base from J, the gap between germline ends came to 9 bases. CDR3: CASSFTPGNTEAFF. The CDR3 DNA follows: TGTGCCAGCAGCTTTACGCCCGGGAACACTGAAGCTTTCTTT.

The chain joins TRBV10-3 to TRBJ2-3; 9 nucleotides align to TRBD2. The germline V gene encodes CDR1 ENHRY and CDR2 SYGVKD. J was trimmed by 4 bases and V by 10 bases; bases with no gene match: 12. The CDR3 length is 15 residues. In nucleotides, the CDR3 is TGTGCCAGCACAGCGGGAGGCTCCCTCGCAGATACGCAGTATTTT. Translating gives CASTAGGSLADTQYF.